Presented here are 6 T cell receptor beta chains from one specimen sequenced in a study of T cells expressing NK-cell markers. Reprocessing the 5' RACE reads, TCRdb reports a single entry for every CDR3 protein and omits DNA. This sample contains about 550,000 distinct CDR3 sequences. The specimen sequenced was blood T cells: a sorted CD56 or NKG2C T cell subset, CD4+ or CD8+ T cells, or bulk PBMC T cells (not recorded which). The origin of the receptors is a man younger than 35 in good health.

V and J are TRBV3-1 and TRBJ2-3; as DNA is missing, the TRBD2 call by TCRdb cannot be tested. The germline V gene has CDR1 LGHDT and CDR2 YNNKEL (reference sequence). The CDR3 extends over 20 amino acids. CDR3 sequence reads: CASSPLPGLAGGRSTDTQYF.

The CDR3 spells CASSDHRRGEKLFF. The V and J genes are TRBV6-1 and TRBJ1-4; TCRdb designates TRBD1, a call that cannot be tested without DNA. Per the germline V gene, CDR1 is MNHNS and CDR2 is SASEGT. The length of the CDR3 is 14 residues.

This chain uses TRBV9 with TRBJ2-3; the TRBD2 assignment by TCRdb is unverifiable without DNA. Looked up from germline, CDR1 is SGDLS and CDR2 is YYNGEE. The CDR3 has 17 amino acids. CDR3 sequence: CASSVATWEGLTDTQYF.

The genes are TRBV20-1 and TRBJ2-3; TCRdb gives TRBD1 as the D gene, but with no DNA this cannot be confirmed. Germline V gene sequence: CDR1 DFQATT, CDR2 SNEGSKA (reference sequence). The CDR3 is made up of 16 amino acids. CDR3 region: CSASRWGVSSTDTQYF.

The CDR3 here is CAWGTDHLYEQYF. The gene calls are TRBV30 and TRBJ2-7; TCRdb picks TRBD1, but there is no DNA to check that call. Germline CDR1 and CDR2: GTSNPN and SVGIG (reference sequence). The CDR3 contains 13 residues.

The chain couples TRBV4-1 to TRBJ2-4; TCRdb proposes TRBD1, but this gene call is untestable without DNA. Per the germline V gene, CDR1 is MGHRA and CDR2 is YSYEKL. The CDR3 has 19 residues. CDR3 region: CASSHPERGTGASENIQYF.